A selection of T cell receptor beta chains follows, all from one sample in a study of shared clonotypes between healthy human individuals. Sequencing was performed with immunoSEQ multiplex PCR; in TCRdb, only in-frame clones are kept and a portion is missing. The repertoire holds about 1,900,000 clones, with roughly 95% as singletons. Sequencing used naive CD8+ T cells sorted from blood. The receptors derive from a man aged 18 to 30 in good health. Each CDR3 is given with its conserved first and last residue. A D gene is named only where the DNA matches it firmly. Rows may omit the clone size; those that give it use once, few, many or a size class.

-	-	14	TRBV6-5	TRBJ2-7	TGTGCCAGCAGTGTAATCGGGACCCTGGTCGAGCAGTACTTC	CASSVIGTLVEQYF
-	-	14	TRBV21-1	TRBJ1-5	TGTGCCAGCAGCATCGGACCTTGGGGTCAGCCCCAGCATTTT	CASSIGPWGQPQHF
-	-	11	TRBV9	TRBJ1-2	TGTGCCAGCAGCGTAGATGGTGGCTACACCTTC	CASSVDGGYTF
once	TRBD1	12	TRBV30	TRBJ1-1	TGTGCCTGGGACAGGGAGAACACTGAAGCTTTCTTT	CAWDRENTEAFF
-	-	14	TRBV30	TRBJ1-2	TGTGCCTGGGAGAGACAGGCTTGGGACTATGGCTACACCTTC	CAWERQAWDYGYTF
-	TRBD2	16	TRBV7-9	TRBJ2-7	TGTGCCAGCAGCACAGTCGGGGACGGCGGGAGTGGTGAGCAGTACTTC	CASSTVGDGGSGEQYF
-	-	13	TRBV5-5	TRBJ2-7	TGTGCCAGCAGCCTGAGACAGCCCTACGAGCAGTACTTC	CASSLRQPYEQYF
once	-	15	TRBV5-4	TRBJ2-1	TGTGCCAGCAGCCCAATTGGGGGCCTCGCGGATGAGCAGTTCTTC	CASSPIGGLADEQFF
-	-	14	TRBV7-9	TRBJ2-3	TGTGCCAGCAGCTTAGTGACAAGTACAGATACGCAGTATTTT	CASSLVTSTDTQYF
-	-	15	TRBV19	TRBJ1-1	TGTGCCAGTAGTATAGATGCAGCTTTGAACACTGAAGCTTTCTTT	CASSIDAALNTEAFF
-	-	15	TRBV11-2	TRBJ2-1	TGTGCCAGCAGCTCCTCGAGCGGGTCGGGCTTTGAGCAGTTCTTC	CASSSSSGSGFEQFF
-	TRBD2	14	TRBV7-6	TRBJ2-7	TGTGCCAGCAGCTTACCTAGCGGGATGGGCGAGCAGTACTTC	CASSLPSGMGEQYF
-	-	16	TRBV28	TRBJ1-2	TGTGCCAGCAGTTTATTGAACGGCATAGTTAACTATGGCTACACCTTC	CASSLLNGIVNYGYTF
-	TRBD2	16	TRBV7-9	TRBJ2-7	TGTGCCAGCAGCTCCTATGGGCGGGAGATGTGGTACGAGCAGTACTTC	CASSSYGREMWYEQYF
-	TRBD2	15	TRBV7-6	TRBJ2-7	TGTGCCAGCAGCCCTAGCGGGGGGGCCTTATACGAGCAGTACTTC	CASSPSGGALYEQYF
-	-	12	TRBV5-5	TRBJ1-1	TGTGCCAGCAGCTCTGACGGAGCTGAAGCTTTCTTT	CASSSDGAEAFF
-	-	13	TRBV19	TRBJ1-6	TGTGCCAGTTCGGACCAGGGACGTTCACCCCTCCACTTT	CASSDQGRSPLHF
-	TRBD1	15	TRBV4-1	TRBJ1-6	TGCGCCAGCAGCCAATTAGTCACAGGGGAAAAACCCCTCCACTTT	CASSQLVTGEKPLHF
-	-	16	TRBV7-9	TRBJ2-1	TGTGCCAGCCACCCCCGGTCCGCAGGCTCCTACAATGAGCAGTTCTTC	CASHPRSAGSYNEQFF
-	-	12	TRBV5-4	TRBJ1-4	TGTGCCAGCAGCTTGGACGTGGGAGAACTGTTTTTT	CASSLDVGELFF
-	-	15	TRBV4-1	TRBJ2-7	TGCGCCAGCAGCCCAAAAACGGGGTCTCCCTACGAGCAGTACTTC	CASSPKTGSPYEQYF
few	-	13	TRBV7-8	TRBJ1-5	TGTGCCAGCAGCTTAGCAGGGGAACAGCCCCAGCATTTT	CASSLAGEQPQHF
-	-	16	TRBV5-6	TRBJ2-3	TGTGCCAGCAGCCCCCCTGACAGGGAGGGCACAGATACGCAGTATTTT	CASSPPDREGTDTQYF
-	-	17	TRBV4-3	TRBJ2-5	TGCGCCAGCAGCCAAGAGATTCCCTCGGCTGAGGGGGAGACCCAGTACTTC	CASSQEIPSAEGETQYF
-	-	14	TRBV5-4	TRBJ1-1	TGTGCCAGCAGGGATGGGCAGGCTAACACTGAAGCTTTCTTT	CASRDGQANTEAFF
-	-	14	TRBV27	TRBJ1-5	TGTGCCAGCAGCCCTGAATCATCTTCGTGGCCCCAGCATTTT	CASSPESSSWPQHF
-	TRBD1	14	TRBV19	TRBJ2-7	TGTGCCAGTAGTGCCGGACAGGGGAACTACGAGCAGTACTTC	CASSAGQGNYEQYF
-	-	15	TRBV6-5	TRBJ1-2	TGTGCCAGCAGTTATACAGCTGGACAAACCGATGGCTACACCTTC	CASSYTAGQTDGYTF
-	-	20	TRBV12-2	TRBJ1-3	TGTGCAAGTCGCTTAGCTAATTGGGCAGGGTATTCTTTTTCCGGAAACACCATATATTTT	CASRLANWAGYSFSGNTIYF
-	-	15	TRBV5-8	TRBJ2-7	TGTGCCAGCAGCCGCTACAGGGAACGACACTACGAGCAGTACTTC	CASSRYRERHYEQYF
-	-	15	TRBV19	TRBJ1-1	TGTGCCAGTAGTACCCGACGGTCCATGAACACTGAAGCTTTCTTT	CASSTRRSMNTEAFF
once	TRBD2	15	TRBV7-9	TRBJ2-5	TGTGCCAGCAGCCCGGTTAGCGGGGCAGGAGAGACCCAGTACTTC	CASSPVSGAGETQYF
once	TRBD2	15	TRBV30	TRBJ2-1	TGTGCCTGGGACCTGGGACTAGCGGGACTCAATGAGCAGTTCTTC	CAWDLGLAGLNEQFF
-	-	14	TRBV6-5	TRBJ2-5	TGTGCCAGCAGTTCCGTAGGCACACAAGAGACCCAGTACTTC	CASSSVGTQETQYF
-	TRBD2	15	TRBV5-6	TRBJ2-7	TGTGCCAGCAGCTTGGTTCGGGAGGGACCCTACGAGCAGTACTTC	CASSLVREGPYEQYF
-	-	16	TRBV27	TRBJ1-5	TGTGCCAGCAGTCCCCGGGACACGGCGAGCAATCAGCCCCAGCATTTT	CASSPRDTASNQPQHF
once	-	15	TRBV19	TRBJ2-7	TGTGCCAGTAGTTACGCCGGGGCGAGAACCTACGAGCAGTACTTC	CASSYAGARTYEQYF
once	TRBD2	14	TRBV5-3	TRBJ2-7	TGTGCCAGAAGCCCCGGGACTAGCGGCTACGAGCAGTACTTC	CARSPGTSGYEQYF
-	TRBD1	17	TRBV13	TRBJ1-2	TGTGCCAGCAGCTCCGGGGACAGGGGTGGGCCGAACTATGGCTACACCTTC	CASSSGDRGGPNYGYTF
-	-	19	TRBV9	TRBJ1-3	TGTGCCAGCAGCGTAGAGATCAATTTCCCAGTCACCTCTGGAAACACCATATATTTT	CASSVEINFPVTSGNTIYF
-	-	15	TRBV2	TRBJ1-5	TGTGCCAGCAGTGAAGTTTGGACAGTAGATCAGCCCCAGCATTTT	CASSEVWTVDQPQHF
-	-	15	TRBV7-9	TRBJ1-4	TGTGCCAGCAGCCCTACAGGGAATACTAATGAAAAACTGTTTTTT	CASSPTGNTNEKLFF
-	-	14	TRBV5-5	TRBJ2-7	TGTGCCAGCAGCTTAGCCAGGGGTAGGTACGAGCAGTACTTC	CASSLARGRYEQYF